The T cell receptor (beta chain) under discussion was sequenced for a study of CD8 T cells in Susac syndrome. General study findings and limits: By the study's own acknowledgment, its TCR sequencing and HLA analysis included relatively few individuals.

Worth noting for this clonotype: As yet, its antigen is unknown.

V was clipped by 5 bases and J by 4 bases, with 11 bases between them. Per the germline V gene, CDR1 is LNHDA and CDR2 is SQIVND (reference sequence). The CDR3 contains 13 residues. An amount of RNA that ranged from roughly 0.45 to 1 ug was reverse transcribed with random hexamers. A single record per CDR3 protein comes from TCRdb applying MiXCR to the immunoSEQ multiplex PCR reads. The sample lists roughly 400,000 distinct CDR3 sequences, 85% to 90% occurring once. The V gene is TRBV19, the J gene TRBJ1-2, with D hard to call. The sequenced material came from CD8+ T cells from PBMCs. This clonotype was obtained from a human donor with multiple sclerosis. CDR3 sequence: CASSFWDSYGYTF. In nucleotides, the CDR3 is TGTGCCAGTAGTTTCTGGGATAGCTATGGCTACACCTTC.